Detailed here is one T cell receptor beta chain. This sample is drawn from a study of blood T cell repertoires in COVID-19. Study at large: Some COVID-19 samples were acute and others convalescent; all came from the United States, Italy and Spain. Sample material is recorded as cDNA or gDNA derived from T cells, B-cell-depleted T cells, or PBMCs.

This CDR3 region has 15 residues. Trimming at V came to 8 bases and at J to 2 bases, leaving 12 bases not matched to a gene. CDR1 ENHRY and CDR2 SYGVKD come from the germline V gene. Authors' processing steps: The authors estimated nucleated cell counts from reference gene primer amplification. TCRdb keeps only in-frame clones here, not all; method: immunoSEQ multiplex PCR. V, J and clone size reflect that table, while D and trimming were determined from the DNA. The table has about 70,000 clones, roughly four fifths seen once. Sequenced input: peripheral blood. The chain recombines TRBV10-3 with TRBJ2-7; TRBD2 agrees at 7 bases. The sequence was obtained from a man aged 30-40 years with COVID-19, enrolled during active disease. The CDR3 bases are TGTGCCATCGGATCAGAGCGGGGAAGGACCTACGAGCAGTACTTC. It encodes CAIGSERGRTYEQYF.